The 2 T cell receptor beta chains listed next were all sequenced from one sample in a study of T-cell reconstitution after alpha-beta-depleted transplantation in children. The TCRbeta library incorporated unique molecular identifiers. TCRdb passed the PCR reads through MiXCR, listing each CDR3 protein once. Of about 470,000 distinct CDR3 sequences listed, around two fifths are singletons. Sample: PBMCs, taken before TCRalphabeta/CD19-depleted stem cell transplant. The receptors come from a girl aged 2-9 years with aplastic anemia, due to receive a stem cell transplant.

The chain combines TRBV5-1 with TRBJ2-3; the D gene could be TRBD1 or TRBD2 (5 bases each). CDR1 and CDR2 from the germline V gene are SGHRS and YFSETQ. This CDR3 has 15 amino acids. Deletions cut 4 bases from V and 1 base from J, with 13 bases between. CDR3 residues: CASSAMGRGTDTQYF. DNA for the CDR3: TGCGCCAGCAGCGCCATGGGGCGGGGCACAGATACGCAGTATTTT.

This chain links TRBV20-1 with TRBJ2-7; 7 positions agree with TRBD1. J gave up 1 base and V 3 bases, and 6 bases lay outside the gene matches. Germline V gene data show CDR1 as DFQATT and CDR2 as SNEGSKA (reference sequence). There are 14 residues in the CDR3. CDR3 sequence: CSASPQDRSYEQYF. The CDR3 nucleotides are TGCAGTGCTAGCCCGCAGGACAGGTCCTACGAGCAGTACTTC.